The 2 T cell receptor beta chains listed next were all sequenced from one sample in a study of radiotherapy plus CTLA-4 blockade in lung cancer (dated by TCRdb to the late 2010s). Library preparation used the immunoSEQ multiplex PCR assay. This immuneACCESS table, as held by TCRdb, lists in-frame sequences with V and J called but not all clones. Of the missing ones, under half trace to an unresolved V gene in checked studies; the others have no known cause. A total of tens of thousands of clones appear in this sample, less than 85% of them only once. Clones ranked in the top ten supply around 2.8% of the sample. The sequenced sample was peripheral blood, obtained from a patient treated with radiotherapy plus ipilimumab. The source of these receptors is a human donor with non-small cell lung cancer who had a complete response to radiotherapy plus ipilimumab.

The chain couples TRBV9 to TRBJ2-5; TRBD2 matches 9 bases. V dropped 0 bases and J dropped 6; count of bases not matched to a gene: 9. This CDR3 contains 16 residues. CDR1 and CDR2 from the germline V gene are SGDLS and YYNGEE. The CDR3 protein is CASSVGGSGSGKTQYF. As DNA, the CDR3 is TGTGCCAGCAGCGTAGGGGGTAGCGGGAGCGGGAAGACCCAGTACTTC.

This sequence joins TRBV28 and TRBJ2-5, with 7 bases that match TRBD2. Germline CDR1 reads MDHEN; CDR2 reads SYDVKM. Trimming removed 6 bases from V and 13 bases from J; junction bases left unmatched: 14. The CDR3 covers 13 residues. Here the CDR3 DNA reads TGTGCCAGCAGCCCGTCTCAAGCGGGGTCCGCGTACTTC. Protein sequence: CASSPSQAGSAYF. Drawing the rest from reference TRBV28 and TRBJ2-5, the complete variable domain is DVKVTQSSRYLVKRTGEKVFLECVQDMDHENMFWYRQDPGLGLRLIYFSYDVKMKEKGDIPEGYSVSREKKERFSLILESASTNQTSMYLCASSPSQAGSAYFGPGTRLLVL.